This TCR beta chain was captured by sequencing in a study of Ad26.COV2.S vaccination and SARS-CoV-2 variants. The sample's treatment: around 19 received Ad26.COV2.S at low or high dose, single or two shots; 5 received placebo; per-sample allocation not given. At day 63 after the first vaccine or placebo injection, samples were drawn. Profiled with immunoSEQ multiplex PCR; TCRdb holds only in-frame clones, not every one. The table records 300,000 to 500,000 clones, less than 90% of them present only once. As concerns this clone: What it binds is not known.

Germline values: CDR1 SGHKS, CDR2 YYEKEE (reference sequence). V was trimmed by 4 bases and J by 7 bases, leaving 11 bases between them. The CDR3 is made up of 12 amino acids. Whole-study results and caveats: Spike-specific TCR breadth ran higher among vaccine recipients than placebo recipients. Reports say spike-specific CD8+ and CD4+ T cell responses covered substantial breadth after vaccination.

This sequence originates from a person between 18 and 65 years old who received the Ad26.COV2.S COVID-19 vaccine or a placebo. The V gene is TRBV5-5, the J gene TRBJ1-2, with D perhaps TRBD1 (6 bases). The sequences come from peripheral blood, collected in a trial of Ad26.COV2.S vaccine versus placebo. The CDR3 DNA follows: TGTGCCAGCAGCGGACAGCACCGTGGCTACACCTTC. Encoded protein: CASSGQHRGYTF.